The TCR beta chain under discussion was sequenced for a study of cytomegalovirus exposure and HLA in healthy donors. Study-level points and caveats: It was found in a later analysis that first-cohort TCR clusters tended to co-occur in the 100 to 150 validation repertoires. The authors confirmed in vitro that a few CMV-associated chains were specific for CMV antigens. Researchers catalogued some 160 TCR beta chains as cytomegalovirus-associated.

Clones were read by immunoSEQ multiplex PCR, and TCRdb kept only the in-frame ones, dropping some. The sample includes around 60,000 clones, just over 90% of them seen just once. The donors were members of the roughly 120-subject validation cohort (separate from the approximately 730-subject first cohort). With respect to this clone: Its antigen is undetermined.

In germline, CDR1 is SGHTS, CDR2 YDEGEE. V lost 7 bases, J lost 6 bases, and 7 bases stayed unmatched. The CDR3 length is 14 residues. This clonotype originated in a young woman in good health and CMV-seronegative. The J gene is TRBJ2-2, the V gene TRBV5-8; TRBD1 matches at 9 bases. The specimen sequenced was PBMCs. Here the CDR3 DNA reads TGTGCCAGCCGGGGACAGGGAATGTCCGGGGAGCTGTTTTTT. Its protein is CASRGQGMSGELFF.